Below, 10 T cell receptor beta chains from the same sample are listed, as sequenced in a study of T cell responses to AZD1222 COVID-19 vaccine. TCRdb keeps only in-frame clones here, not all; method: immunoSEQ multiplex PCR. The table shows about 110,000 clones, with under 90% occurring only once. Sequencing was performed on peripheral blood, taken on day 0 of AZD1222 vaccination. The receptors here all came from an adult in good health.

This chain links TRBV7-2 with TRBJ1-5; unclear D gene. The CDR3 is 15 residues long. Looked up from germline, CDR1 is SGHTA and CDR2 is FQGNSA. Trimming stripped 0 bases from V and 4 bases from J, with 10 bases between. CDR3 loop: CASSLAANRNQPQHF. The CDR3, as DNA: TGTGCCAGCAGCTTAGCTGCGAATAGAAATCAGCCCCAGCATTTT.

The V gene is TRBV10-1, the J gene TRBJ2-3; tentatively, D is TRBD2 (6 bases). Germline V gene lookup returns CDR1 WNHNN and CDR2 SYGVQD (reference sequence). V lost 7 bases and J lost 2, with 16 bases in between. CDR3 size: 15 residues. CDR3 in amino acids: CASNLGGVDTDTQYF. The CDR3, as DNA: TGCGCCAGCAATCTAGGCGGGGTGGACACAGATACGCAGTATTTT.

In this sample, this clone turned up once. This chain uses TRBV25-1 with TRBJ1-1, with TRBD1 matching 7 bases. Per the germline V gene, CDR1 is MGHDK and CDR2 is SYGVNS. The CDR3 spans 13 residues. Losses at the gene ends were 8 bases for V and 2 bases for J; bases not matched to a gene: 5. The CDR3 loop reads CASAGQLNTEAFF. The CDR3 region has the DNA TGTGCCAGCGCGGGACAGTTAAACACTGAAGCTTTCTTT.

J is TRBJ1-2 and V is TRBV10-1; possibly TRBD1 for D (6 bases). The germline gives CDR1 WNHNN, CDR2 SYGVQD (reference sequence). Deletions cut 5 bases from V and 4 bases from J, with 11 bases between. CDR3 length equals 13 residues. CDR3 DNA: TGCGCCAGCAGTCCAGGGGCAGGCTATGGCTACACCTTC. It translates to CASSPGAGYGYTF.

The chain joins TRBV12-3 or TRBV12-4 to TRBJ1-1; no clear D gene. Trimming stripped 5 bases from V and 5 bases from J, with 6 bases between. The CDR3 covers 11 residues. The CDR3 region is CASSENTEAFF. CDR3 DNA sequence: TGTGCCAGCAGTGAGAATACTGAAGCTTTCTTT.

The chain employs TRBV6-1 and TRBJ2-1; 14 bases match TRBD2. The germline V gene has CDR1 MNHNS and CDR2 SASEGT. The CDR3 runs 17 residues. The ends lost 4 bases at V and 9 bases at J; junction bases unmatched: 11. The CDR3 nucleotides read TGTGCCAGCAGTGCAGACCCAGGACTAGCGGGAGGTGGTGAGCAGTTCTTC. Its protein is CASSADPGLAGGGEQFF.

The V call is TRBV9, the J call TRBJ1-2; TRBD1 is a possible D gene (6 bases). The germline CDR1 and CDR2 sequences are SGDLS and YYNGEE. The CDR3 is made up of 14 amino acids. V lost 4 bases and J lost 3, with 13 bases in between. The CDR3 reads CASSSRQVDYGYTF. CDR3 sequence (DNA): TGTGCCAGCAGCTCCAGACAGGTTGACTATGGCTACACCTTC.

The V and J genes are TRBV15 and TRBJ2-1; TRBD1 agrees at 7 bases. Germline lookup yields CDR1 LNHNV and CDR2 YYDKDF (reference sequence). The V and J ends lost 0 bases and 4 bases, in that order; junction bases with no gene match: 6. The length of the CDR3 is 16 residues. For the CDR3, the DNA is TGTGCCACCAGCAGAGACGGGACAGCACTTTACAATGAGCAGTTCTTC. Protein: CATSRDGTALYNEQFF.

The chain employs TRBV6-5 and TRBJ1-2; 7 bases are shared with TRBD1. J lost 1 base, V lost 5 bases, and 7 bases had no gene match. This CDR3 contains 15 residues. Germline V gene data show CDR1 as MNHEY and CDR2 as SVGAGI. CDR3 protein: CASSPWTGFNYGYTF. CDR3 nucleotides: TGTGCCAGCAGTCCATGGACAGGTTTTAACTATGGCTACACCTTC.

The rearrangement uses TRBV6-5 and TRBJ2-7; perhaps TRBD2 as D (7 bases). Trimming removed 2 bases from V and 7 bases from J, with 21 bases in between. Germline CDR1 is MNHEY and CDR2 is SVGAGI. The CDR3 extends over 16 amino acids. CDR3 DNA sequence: TGTGCCAGCAGTTACCGAGTCGGCGGGGGCGGCGGGGAGCAGTACTTC. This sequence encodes CASSYRVGGGGGEQYF.